The 21 T cell receptor beta chains reported below all come from one sample, sequenced in a study of CD8+ T cells in alopecia areata. In each case, RNA was isolated and then reverse transcribed into cDNA as the sequencing template. Sequencing was performed with immunoSEQ multiplex PCR; in TCRdb, only in-frame clones are kept and a portion is missing. In the table there are some 130,000 clones, more than 40% of which are singletons. Sequences were derived from CD8+ T cells sorted from blood, sampled at week 0. The receptors here all came from a human donor with alopecia areata.

The gene calls are TRBV4-3 and TRBJ1-1, with D perhaps matching TRBD1 (5 bases). The CDR3 loop spans 15 amino acids. The germline V gene has CDR1 LGHNA and CDR2 YSLEER. V lost 0 bases to trimming and J lost 11 bases, with 19 bases between them. Here the CDR3 DNA reads TGCGCCAGCAGCCAAGATTTGGGGGGTTTGGAAGGGGCTTTCTTT. Amino acids: CASSQDLGGLEGAFF.

The chain carries TRBV14 and TRBJ2-7; D may be TRBD2 (5 bases). The germline gives CDR1 SGHDN, CDR2 FVKESK. The V end was cut by 2 bases, the J end by 3 bases, with 11 bases between. This CDR3 has 14 residues. Written as DNA, the CDR3 is TGTGCCAGCAGCCAACAAGGGAGAAGCTACGAGCAGTACTTC. It codes for CASSQQGRSYEQYF.

The V gene is TRBV6-1, the J gene TRBJ2-7; 7 nucleotides agree with TRBD1. In germline, CDR1 is MNHNS, CDR2 SASEGT. There are 14 residues in the CDR3. Trimming cost V 4 bases and J 1 base; bases outside gene matches: 4. The CDR3 reads CASSGTGVSYEQYF. The CDR3 region has the DNA TGTGCCAGCAGTGGAACAGGGGTGTCCTACGAGCAGTACTTC.

Details on this clone: Other DNA sequences within the sample encode an identical CDR3. The chain is built from TRBV30 and TRBJ1-5, with TRBD1 as a possible D gene (5 bases). Germline lookup yields CDR1 GTSNPN and CDR2 SVGIG (reference sequence). This CDR3 region has 14 residues. V was cut by 5 bases and J by 0 bases, with 11 bases left in between. This CDR3 reads CAWGGENSNQPQHF. DNA of the CDR3: TGTGCCTGGGGAGGGGAGAATAGCAATCAGCCCCAGCATTTT.

Concerning this clone itself: Different DNA sequences within this sample yield the same CDR3. The chain recombines TRBV29-1 with TRBJ2-1; D is uncertain. The V end lost 3 bases, the J end lost 7 bases, and 4 bases lay between the germline ends. The germline gives CDR1 SQVTM, CDR2 ANQGSEA. The CDR3 has 10 amino acids. CDR3 bases: TGCAGCGTTGAGGGGAATGAGCAGTTCTTC. The encoded protein is CSVEGNEQFF.

The chain has TRBV2 and TRBJ2-7; no clear D gene. CDR1 is SNHLY and CDR2 is FYNNEI in the germline V gene. This CDR3 is 13 amino acids long. The V end lost 6 bases, the J end lost 3 bases, and 12 bases lay between the germline ends. CDR3 in DNA: TGTGCCAGCAGCGCCGCGCCCGTCTACGAGCAGTACTTC. Translating gives CASSAAPVYEQYF.

The count of this clone is one. V usage is TRBV30 and J usage is TRBJ1-1; D gene ambiguous. Trimming removed 4 bases at V and 1 base at J, with 4 bases between. Germline V gives CDR1 GTSNPN, CDR2 SVGIG (reference sequence). This CDR3 spans 11 amino acids. Here the CDR3 DNA reads TGTGCCTGGAAGAAGAACACTGAAGCTTTCTTT. This encodes CAWKKNTEAFF.

The chain employs TRBV30 and TRBJ1-5; 9 nucleotides match TRBD1. The germline V gene encodes CDR1 GTSNPN and CDR2 SVGIG (reference sequence). The trim removed 4 bases at V and 7 bases at J, leaving 8 bases unmatched. The CDR3 has 14 amino acids. The CDR3 region is CAWTPGTGNQPQHF. CDR3 in DNA: TGTGCCTGGACCCCAGGGACAGGGAACCAGCCCCAGCATTTT.

The V gene is TRBV15, the J gene TRBJ2-7, with TRBD1 matching over 8 bases. Germline V gene data show CDR1 as LNHNV and CDR2 as YYDKDF (reference sequence). V lost 2 bases and J lost 4; bases outside the gene matches: 4. The CDR3 extends over 14 amino acids. The CDR3 loop reads CATSRPTGGYEQYF. The CDR3 DNA reads TGTGCCACCAGCAGACCTACAGGGGGGTACGAGCAGTACTTC.

This chain joins TRBV25-1 and TRBJ2-5; a possible D gene is TRBD2 (6 bases). The V end was cut by 3 bases, the J end by 5 bases, with 13 bases between. Germline CDR1 MGHDK, CDR2 SYGVNS. The CDR3 runs 14 residues. CDR3 protein: CASSDNGGYETQYF. CDR3 coding DNA: TGTGCCAGCAGTGATAACGGGGGTTATGAGACCCAGTACTTC.

The chain combines TRBV7-9 with TRBJ2-1, with D tentatively TRBD2 (6 bases). From germline, CDR1 is SEHNR and CDR2 FQNEAQ (reference sequence). The CDR3 covers 12 residues. The germline V and J ends were trimmed by 1 base and 10 bases, with 8 bases remaining between them. This CDR3 reads CASSLGAGEQFF. Here the CDR3 DNA reads TGTGCCAGCAGCTTAGGGGCGGGGGAGCAGTTCTTC.

V is TRBV10-3 and J is TRBJ2-2; D may match TRBD1 or TRBD2 (5 bases each). CDR3 size: 15 residues. Trimming removed 6 bases at V and 1 base at J, with 12 bases between. From germline, CDR1 is ENHRY and CDR2 SYGVKD. The CDR3 DNA reads TGTGCCATCAGCTCCGGGACGGGGAACACCGGGGAGCTGTTTTTT. The encoded protein is CAISSGTGNTGELFF.

V is TRBV27 and J is TRBJ2-1; 12 positions match TRBD2. CDR3 length: 14 amino acids. The germline CDR1 and CDR2 sequences are MNHEY and SMNVEV (reference sequence). The trim removed 5 bases at V and 8 bases at J, leaving 4 bases unmatched. The CDR3 DNA reads TGTGCCAGCAGTCCTAGCGGGGGGGCCCATGAGCAGTTCTTC. Encoded protein: CASSPSGGAHEQFF.

The chain couples TRBV29-1 to TRBJ2-1; possible D gene TRBD1, 5 bases. Germline V gene data show CDR1 as SQVTM and CDR2 as ANQGSEA. This CDR3 spans 16 amino acids. The ends were cut back, 7 bases at V and 0 bases at J, with 19 bases in the middle. The CDR3 sequence: CSAEGDPGHSYNEQFF. The CDR3 nucleotides are TGCAGCGCCGAAGGCGATCCAGGACACTCCTACAATGAGCAGTTCTTC.

CDR3 DNA: TGTGCCAGCAGCCCCCGGGACATAGATACGCAGTATTTT. It encodes CASSPRDIDTQYF. The rearrangement links TRBV4-2 to TRBJ2-3, with D perhaps TRBD1 (6 bases). With 4 bases removed from V and 5 bases from J, the gap between germline ends came to 10 bases. The CDR3 consists of 13 residues. Germline V gene lookup returns CDR1 LGHNA and CDR2 YNFKEQ.

Ten or more counts support this clone. The chain is built from TRBV9 and TRBJ1-2, with TRBD1 matching 7 bases. The V and J ends lost 3 bases and 4 bases, in that order; junction bases with no gene match: 6. The CDR3 spans 14 residues. Germline CDR1 is SGDLS and CDR2 is YYNGEE. The CDR3 region is CASSGGGSGYGYTF. The CDR3 coding sequence is TGTGCCAGCAGCGGAGGGGGCTCCGGCTATGGCTACACCTTC. Complete variable domain (other parts from reference TRBV9 and TRBJ1-2): DSGVTQTPKHLITATGQRVTLRCSPRSGDLSVYWYQQSLDQGLQFLIQYYNGEERAKGNILERFSAQQFPDLHSELNLSSLELGDSALYFCASSGGGSGYGYTFGSGTRLTVV.

The table lists this clone with a count of one. The chain uses TRBV29-1 and TRBJ1-1, with a possible D match to TRBD1 (6 bases). The germline V gene has CDR1 SQVTM and CDR2 ANQGSEA. V shed 4 bases and J shed 1 base, with 16 bases lying between them. This CDR3 contains 15 residues. In DNA form, the CDR3 reads TGCAGCGTTGTCGCTCTGGGGGGCGCGAACACTGAAGCTTTCTTT. Translated, it gives CSVVALGGANTEAFF.

The chain employs TRBV5-6 and TRBJ2-7; 8 nucleotides line up with TRBD1. This CDR3 has 14 amino acids. Germline values: CDR1 SGHDT, CDR2 YYEEEE. V shed 0 bases and J 4 bases; nucleotides not matched to a gene: 3. The CDR3 DNA sequence: TGTGCCAGCAGCTTGGTCAGGGGGCTATACGAGCAGTACTTC. This encodes CASSLVRGLYEQYF.

This clone turned up a few times. The gene calls are TRBV2 and TRBJ2-6; D remains unclear. Germline V CDR1 and CDR2: SNHLY, FYNNEI. V lost 5 bases and J lost 2, with 10 bases in between. The CDR3 runs 15 residues. The CDR3 DNA reads TGTGCCAGCAGTTACTCTGCCCCTGGGGCCAACGTCCTGACTTTC. Its protein is CASSYSAPGANVLTF.

This clone has more than one count but fewer than ten. The rearrangement uses TRBV27 and TRBJ1-6; a weak D match, TRBD1 (5 bases). The V end lost 6 bases, the J end lost 10 bases, and 13 bases lay between the germline ends. Per germline, CDR1 MNHEY and CDR2 SMNVEV (reference sequence). The CDR3 extends over 13 amino acids. Here the CDR3 DNA reads TGTGCCAGCAGCCTCGTTGGGGGATCACCCCTCCACTTT. Amino acid sequence: CASSLVGGSPLHF.

This clone was recorded a few times. The chain joins TRBV6-5 to TRBJ1-2; perhaps TRBD1 as D (6 bases). The germline V and J ends were trimmed by 5 bases and 0 bases, with 10 bases remaining between them. The CDR3 runs 14 residues. In germline, CDR1 is MNHEY, CDR2 SVGAGI. Written as DNA, the CDR3 is TGTGCCAGCAGTCCCGGGACACCTAACTATGGCTACACCTTC. Protein: CASSPGTPNYGYTF.